In this sample, the clone carrying this T cell receptor beta chain turned up a few times. Its antigen is not identified. Germline lookup yields CDR1 SEHNR and CDR2 FQNEAQ (reference sequence). This CDR3 region has 14 residues. With 2 bases removed from V and 8 bases from J, the gap between germline ends came to 15 bases. TCRdb fed the reads into MiXCR, producing one record per CDR3 protein. This sample has about 920,000 distinct CDR3 sequences; 31% occur once, and the top ten carry over 10%. The data are from a study of T cell repertoires in cytomegalovirus infection. General observations from the study: The study identified carriers of CMV plus the relevant HLA from cumulative public TCR beta family frequency. HLA-C-restricted CMV-specific TCR beta clonotypes prevailed in the ex vivo response.

The clonotype was recovered from a human donor in good health (CMV status not recorded). Some clones in this sample may be carry-over from other donors' samples. The input for sequencing was cultured CD8+ T cells from PBMCs, taken from culture after CMV antigen stimulation. V usage is TRBV7-9 and J usage is TRBJ1-1, with no clear D. CDR3 bases: TGTGCCAGCAGCTTATTTCCGGTGAATCCCGAAGCTTTCTTT. Translation: CASSLFPVNPEAFF.